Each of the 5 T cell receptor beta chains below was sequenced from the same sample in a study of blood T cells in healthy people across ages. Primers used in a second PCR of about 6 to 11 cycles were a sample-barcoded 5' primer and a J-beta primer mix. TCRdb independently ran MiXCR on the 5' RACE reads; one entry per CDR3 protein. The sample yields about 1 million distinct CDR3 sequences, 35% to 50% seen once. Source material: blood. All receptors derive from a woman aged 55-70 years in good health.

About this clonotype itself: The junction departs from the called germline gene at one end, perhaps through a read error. The CDR3 nucleotides are TGTGCCACCAGTTTTGACTCCTACGAGCAGTACTTC. It specifies CATSFDSYEQYF. V is TRBV10-3 and J is TRBJ2-7; D ambiguous. This CDR3 region has 12 residues. CDR1 and CDR2 from the germline V gene are ENHRY and SYGVKD.

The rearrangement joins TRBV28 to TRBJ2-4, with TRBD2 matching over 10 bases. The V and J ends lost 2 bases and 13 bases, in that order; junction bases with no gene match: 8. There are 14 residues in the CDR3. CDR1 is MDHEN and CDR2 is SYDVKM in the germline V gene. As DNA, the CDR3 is TGTGCCAGCAGTTTAGCTCTAGCGGGAGTTACCCAGTACTTC. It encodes CASSLALAGVTQYF.

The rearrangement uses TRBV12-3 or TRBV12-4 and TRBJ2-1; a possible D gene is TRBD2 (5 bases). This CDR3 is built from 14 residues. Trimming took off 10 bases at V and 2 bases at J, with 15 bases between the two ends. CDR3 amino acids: CAIGGGSTYNEQFF. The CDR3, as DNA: TGTGCCATCGGCGGCGGGTCGACCTACAATGAGCAGTTCTTC.

CDR3 DNA: TGTGCCAGCAGCCGAAACCGGGACAGGGACTACGAGCAGTACTTC. Protein sequence: CASSRNRDRDYEQYF. The chain recombines TRBV7-6 with TRBJ2-5, with 9 bases lining up with TRBD1. The J call may be in error: the DNA end matches TRBJ2-7 better. The germline V gene encodes CDR1 SGHVS and CDR2 FNYEAQ. This CDR3 spans 15 amino acids.

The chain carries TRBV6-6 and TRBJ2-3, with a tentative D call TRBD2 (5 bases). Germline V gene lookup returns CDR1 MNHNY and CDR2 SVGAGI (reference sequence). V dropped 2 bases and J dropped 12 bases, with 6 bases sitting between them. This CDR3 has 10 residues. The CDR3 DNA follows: TGTGCCAGCAGTTACGGGAGACAGTATTTT. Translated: CASSYGRQYF.